Detailed here is one TCR beta chain. Authors' data handling: Amplification with reference gene primers provided the estimates of nucleated cell counts. Using immunoSEQ multiplex PCR, the repertoire was profiled, and TCRdb retains in-frame clones only, with some absent. V, J and clone size reflect that table, while D and trimming were determined from the DNA. The sample holds 85,000 to 130,000 clones, less than 85% seen once. The data are from a study of blood T cell repertoires in COVID-19. In the study overall: Material from acute and convalescent COVID-19 was sourced from the United States, Italy and Spain. The analysed material was cDNA or gDNA that came from T cells, B-cell-depleted T cells, or PBMCs.

The sequenced material came from peripheral blood. The clonotype originates from a woman aged 60-75 years with acute or convalescent COVID-19.

DNA for the CDR3: TGTGCCAGCAGCCGACTAGCGGGGGGCTCTGGGGCCAACGTCCTGACTTTC. Protein: CASSRLAGGSGANVLTF. This chain joins TRBV27 and TRBJ2-6; 13 nucleotides line up with TRBD2. CDR1 and CDR2 (germline): MNHEY, SMNVEV (reference sequence). The CDR3 is made up of 17 amino acids. V lost 6 bases to trimming and J lost 0 bases; unmatched junction nucleotides: 2.